The source of this T cell receptor beta chain is a study of Graves' ophthalmopathy and Graves' hyperthyroidism. The TCR beta CDR3 regions underwent amplification from RNA transcripts. HTBI-primed RT-PCR formed the first round, and a multiplex PCR formed the second. MiXCR was run by TCRdb on the multiplex PCR reads, yielding one entry per CDR3 protein. The repertoire holds 500,000 to 700,000 distinct CDR3 sequences, with just under 40% as singletons. In its sample, this clonotype was seen many times. CDR3 length: 13 amino acids. Per germline, CDR1 SGHDT and CDR2 YYEEEE. V shed 1 base and J shed 1 base, with 6 bases lying between them.

The J gene is TRBJ2-7, the V gene TRBV5-6; D is unresolved. This receptor was taken from an adult man with Graves' hyperthyroidism. The source material was peripheral blood or thyroid tissue (not recorded which). Here the CDR3 reads CASSLLRSYEQYF. In DNA form, the CDR3 reads TGTGCCAGCAGCTTGCTTCGATCCTACGAGCAGTACTTC.